This T cell receptor (beta chain) stems from a study of T cell responses to AZD1222 COVID-19 vaccine. Comment on this clone: Its antigen is not known. The junction departs from the called germline gene at one end, perhaps through a read error.

The data were produced by immunoSEQ multiplex PCR, yet TCRdb's version contains in-frame clones alone and is incomplete. The sample has approximately 110,000 clones, 92% seen once. Findings and caveats of the study: Baseline testing showed seropositivity in only five or six AZD1222 recipients. Possibly, clonal diversity was underestimated; donors were largely white British and included more females. Spike-specific TCR breadth rose after two AZD1222 doses, and depth rose as well.

The clonotype comes from an adult in good health. This specimen consisted of peripheral blood, obtained on day 0 of AZD1222 vaccination.

The CDR3 sequence: CASSDSHEQYF. CDR3 nucleotide sequence: TGTGCCAGCAGTGACTCCCACGAGCAGTACTTC. The chain recombines TRBV25-1 with TRBJ2-7; D unresolved. CDR1 and CDR2 from the germline V gene are MGHDK and SYGVNS. This CDR3 comprises 11 residues.